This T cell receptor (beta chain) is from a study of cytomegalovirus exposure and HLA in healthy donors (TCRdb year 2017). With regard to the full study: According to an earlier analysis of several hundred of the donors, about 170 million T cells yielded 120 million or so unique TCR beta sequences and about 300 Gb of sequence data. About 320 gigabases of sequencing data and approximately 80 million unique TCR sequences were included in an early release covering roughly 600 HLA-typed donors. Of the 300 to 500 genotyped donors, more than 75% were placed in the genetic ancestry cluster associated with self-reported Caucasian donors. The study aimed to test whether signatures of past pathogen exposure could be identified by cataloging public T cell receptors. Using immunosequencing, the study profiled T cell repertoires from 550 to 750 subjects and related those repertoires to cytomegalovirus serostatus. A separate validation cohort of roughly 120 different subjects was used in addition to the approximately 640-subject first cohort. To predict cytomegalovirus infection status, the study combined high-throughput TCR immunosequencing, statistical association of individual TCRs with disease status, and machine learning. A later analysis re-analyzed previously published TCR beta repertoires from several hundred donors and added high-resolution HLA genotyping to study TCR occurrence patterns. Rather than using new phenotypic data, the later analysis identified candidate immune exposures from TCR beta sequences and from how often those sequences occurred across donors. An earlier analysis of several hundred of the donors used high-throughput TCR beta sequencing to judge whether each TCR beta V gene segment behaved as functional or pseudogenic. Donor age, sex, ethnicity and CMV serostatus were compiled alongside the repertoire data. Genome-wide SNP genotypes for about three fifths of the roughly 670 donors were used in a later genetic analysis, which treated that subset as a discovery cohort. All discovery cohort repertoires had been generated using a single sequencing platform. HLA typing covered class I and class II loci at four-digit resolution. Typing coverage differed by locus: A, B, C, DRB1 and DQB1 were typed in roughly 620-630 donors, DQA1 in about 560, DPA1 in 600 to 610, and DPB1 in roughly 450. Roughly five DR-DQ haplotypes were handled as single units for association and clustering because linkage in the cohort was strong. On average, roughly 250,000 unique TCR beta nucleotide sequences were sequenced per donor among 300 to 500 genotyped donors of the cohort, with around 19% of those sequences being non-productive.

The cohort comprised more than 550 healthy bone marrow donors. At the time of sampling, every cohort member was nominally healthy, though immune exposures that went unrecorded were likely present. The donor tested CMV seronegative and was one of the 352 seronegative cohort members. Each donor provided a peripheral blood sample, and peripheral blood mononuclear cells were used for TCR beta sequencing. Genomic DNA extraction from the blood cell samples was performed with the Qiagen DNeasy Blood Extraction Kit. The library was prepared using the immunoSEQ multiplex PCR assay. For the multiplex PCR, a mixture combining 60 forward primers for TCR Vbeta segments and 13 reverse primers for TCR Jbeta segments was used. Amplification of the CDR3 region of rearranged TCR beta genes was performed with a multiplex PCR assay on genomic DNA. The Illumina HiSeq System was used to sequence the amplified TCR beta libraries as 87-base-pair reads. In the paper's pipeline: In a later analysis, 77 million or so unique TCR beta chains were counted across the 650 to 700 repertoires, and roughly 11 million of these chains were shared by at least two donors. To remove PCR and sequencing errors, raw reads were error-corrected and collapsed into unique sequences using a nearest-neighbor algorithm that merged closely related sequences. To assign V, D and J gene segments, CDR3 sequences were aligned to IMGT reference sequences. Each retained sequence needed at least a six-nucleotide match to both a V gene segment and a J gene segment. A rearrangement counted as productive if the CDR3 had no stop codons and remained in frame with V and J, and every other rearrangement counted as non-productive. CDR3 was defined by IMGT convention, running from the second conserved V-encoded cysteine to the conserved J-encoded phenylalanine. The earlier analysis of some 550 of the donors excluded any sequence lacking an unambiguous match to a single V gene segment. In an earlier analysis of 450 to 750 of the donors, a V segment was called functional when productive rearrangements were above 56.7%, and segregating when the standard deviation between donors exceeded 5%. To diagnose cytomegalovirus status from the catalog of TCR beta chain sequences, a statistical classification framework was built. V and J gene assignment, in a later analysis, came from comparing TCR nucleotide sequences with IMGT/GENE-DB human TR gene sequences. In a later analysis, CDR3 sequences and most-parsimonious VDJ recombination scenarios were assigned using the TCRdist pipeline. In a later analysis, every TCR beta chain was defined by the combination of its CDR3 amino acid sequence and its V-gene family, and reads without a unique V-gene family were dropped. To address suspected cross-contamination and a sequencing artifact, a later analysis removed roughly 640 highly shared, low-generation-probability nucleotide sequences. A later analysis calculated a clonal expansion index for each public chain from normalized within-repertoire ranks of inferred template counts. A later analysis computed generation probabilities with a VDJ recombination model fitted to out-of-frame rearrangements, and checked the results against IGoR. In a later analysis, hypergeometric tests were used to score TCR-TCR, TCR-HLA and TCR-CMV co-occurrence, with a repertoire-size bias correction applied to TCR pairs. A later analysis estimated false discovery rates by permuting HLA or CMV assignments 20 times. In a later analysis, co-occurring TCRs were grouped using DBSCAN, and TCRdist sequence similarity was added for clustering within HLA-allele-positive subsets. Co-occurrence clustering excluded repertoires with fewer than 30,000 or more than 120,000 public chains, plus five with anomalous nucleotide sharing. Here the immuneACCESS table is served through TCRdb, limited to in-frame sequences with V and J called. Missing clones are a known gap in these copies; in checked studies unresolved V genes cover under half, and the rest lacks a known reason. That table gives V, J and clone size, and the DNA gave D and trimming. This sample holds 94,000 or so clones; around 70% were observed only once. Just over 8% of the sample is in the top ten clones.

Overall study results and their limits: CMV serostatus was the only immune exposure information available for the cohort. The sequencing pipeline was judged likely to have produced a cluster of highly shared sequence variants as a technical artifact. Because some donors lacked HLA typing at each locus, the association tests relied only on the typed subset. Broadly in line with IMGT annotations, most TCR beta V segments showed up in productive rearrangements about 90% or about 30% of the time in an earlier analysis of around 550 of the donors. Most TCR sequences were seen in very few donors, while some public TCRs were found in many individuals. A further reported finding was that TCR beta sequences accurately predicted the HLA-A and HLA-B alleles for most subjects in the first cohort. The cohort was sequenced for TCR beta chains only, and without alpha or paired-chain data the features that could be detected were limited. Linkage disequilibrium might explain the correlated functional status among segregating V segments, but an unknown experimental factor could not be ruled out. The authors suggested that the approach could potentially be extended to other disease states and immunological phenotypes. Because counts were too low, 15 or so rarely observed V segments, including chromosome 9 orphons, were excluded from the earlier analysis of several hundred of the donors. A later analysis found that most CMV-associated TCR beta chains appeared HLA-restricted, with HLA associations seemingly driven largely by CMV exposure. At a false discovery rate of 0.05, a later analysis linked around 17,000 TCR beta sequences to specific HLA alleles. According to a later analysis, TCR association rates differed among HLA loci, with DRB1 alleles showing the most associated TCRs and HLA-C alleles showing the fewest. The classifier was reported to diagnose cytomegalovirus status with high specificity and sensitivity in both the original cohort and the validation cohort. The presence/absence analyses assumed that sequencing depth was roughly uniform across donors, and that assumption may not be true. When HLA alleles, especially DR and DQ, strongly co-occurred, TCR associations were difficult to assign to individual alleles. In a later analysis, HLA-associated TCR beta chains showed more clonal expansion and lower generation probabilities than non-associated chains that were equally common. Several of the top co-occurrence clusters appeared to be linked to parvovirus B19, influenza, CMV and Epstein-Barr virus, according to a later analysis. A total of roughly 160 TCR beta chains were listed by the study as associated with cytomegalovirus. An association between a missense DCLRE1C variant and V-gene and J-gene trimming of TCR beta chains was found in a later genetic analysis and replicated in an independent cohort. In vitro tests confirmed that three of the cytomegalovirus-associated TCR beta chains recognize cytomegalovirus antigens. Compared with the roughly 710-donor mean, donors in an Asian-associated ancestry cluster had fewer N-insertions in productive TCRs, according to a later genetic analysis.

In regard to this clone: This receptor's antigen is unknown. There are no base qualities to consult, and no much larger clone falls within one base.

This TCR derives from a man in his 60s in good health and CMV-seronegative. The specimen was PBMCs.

The encoded CDR3 is CASSLGQGSETQYF. The nucleotide sequence is TGTGCCAGCAGCTTAGGACAGGGATCAGAGACCCAGTACTTC. This sequence uses TRBV7-9 and TRBJ2-5, and TRBD1 matches 7 of the central bases. The CDR3 spans 14 residues, from the cysteine through the phenylalanine. Just CDR3 DNA is preserved here, 42 bases in frame from base 1. From V the trimming removes 1 base and from J it removes 4 bases, while the gene matches leave 3 bases of the junction unaccounted for. The germline V gene encodes CDR1 SEHNR and CDR2 FQNEAQ (reference sequence).